This TCR beta chain stems from a study of IL-32 and malignant T cell survival in cutaneous lymphoma (dated by TCRdb to about 2021). Context from the whole study: The question that high-throughput TCR sequencing tested was whether the TCR Vbeta+ T cells surviving in IL-32 cultures belonged to the malignant clone, as opposed to being benign T cells that shared that Vbeta. A couple of CTCL donors were studied by high-throughput TCR sequencing, confirming IL-32beta supported malignant T cell survival in vitro.

The blood samples were obtained from patients with leukemic cutaneous T cell lymphoma (Sezary syndrome) who were treated at a US cutaneous lymphoma program. Ficoll centrifugation was used to isolate peripheral blood mononuclear cells from the blood of patients. The germline V gene yields SGHDN for CDR1 and FVKESK for CDR2. V loses 1 base of germline sequence and J loses 8 bases, and the interval between the two ends is 12 bases. Including cysteine and phenylalanine, the CDR3 has 15 amino acids. The retained sequence is limited to the CDR3, 45 bases, with the frame set at the first base. Paper-wide results and their limitations: IL-32beta appeared to support malignant T cell survival in vitro by inducing large CD14+ antigen-presenting cells that reduced apoptosis. The kinetics of enhanced malignant T cell survival in culture differed somewhat between CTCL blood donors. No exact culture duration for the TCR-sequenced samples was stated in the methods. TCR sequencing showed that malignant T cell TCRs persisted after in vitro culture with IL-32beta.

The QIAamp DNA Mini kit was used to extract genomic DNA, which was then profiled by immunoSEQ with roughly 100-450 ng of DNA template. The table comes from immuneACCESS by way of TCRdb, which keeps in-frame sequences with V and J called. Part of the clones is missing from these tables; in studies checked, under half for an unresolved V gene and the rest for unknown reasons. The sample contains thousands of clones, over 80% of them found a single time. Of the sample, just under 55% falls within the top ten clones. In the case of this clone: Which antigen it targets is not known. No much larger clonotype is one base removed from it; base qualities were not supplied.

The V and J genes are TRBV14 and TRBJ1-6; a tentative D call is TRBD1 (6 bases match). This TCR was recovered from a human donor with cutaneous T cell lymphoma. The sequencing used blood, collected on day 0. The CDR3 in this case is CASSQAWAGDSPLHF. The nucleotide sequence reads as follows: TGTGCCAGCAGCCAAGCGTGGGCAGGGGATTCACCCCTCCACTTT.